Each of the 2 T cell receptor beta chains below was sequenced from the same sample in a study of monozygotic twins with inflammatory bowel disease. TCRdb re-analyzed the 5' RACE reads; it lists each CDR3 protein once, without DNA. The listing records 300,000 to 350,000 distinct CDR3 sequences. Sequencing input: blood. These receptor sequences come from a human donor with ulcerative colitis or Crohn's disease, or a healthy co-twin of an affected twin (not recorded which).

The J gene is TRBJ1-1, the V gene TRBV5-6. Germline lookup yields CDR1 SGHDT and CDR2 YYEEEE. This CDR3 has 13 residues. The CDR3 spells CASSLGEDTEAFF.

The V gene is TRBV4-1, the J gene TRBJ1-2; TCRdb outputs TRBD1, but without DNA this stays unchecked. The CDR3 contains 15 residues. Germline CDR1 reads MGHRA; CDR2 reads YSYEKL. The chain's CDR3 is CASSLRTGGSDGYTF.